Shown below are 7 T cell receptor beta chains from a single sample sequenced in a study of T cell changes during pregnancy in multiple sclerosis. Generated by immunoSEQ multiplex PCR, the TCRdb table keeps only in-frame clones and is missing some. The sample shows 70,000 to 90,000 clones, 91% of them seen only once. The sequencing here drew on PBMCs, taken in the first trimester of pregnancy. The receptors here all came from a female donor in good health, serving as a control in a pregnancy study. Some clones in this sample may be carry-over from other donors' samples.

In its sample, this clone was seen a few times. The genes are TRBV30 and TRBJ1-1; 9 nucleotides align to TRBD1. This CDR3 region has 13 residues. The ends lost 8 bases at V and 4 bases at J; junction bases unmatched: 8. The germline CDR1 and CDR2 sequences are GTSNPN and SVGIG (reference sequence). CDR3 sequence: CARDRETGTEAFF. The CDR3, as DNA: TGTGCCCGGGACAGGGAGACGGGCACTGAAGCTTTCTTT. The full variable domain, completed using reference TRBV30 and TRBJ1-1, is SQTIHQWPATLVQPVGSPLSLECTVEGTSNPNLYWYRQAAGRGLQLLFYSVGIGQISSEVPQNLSASRPQDRQFILSSKKLLLSDSGFYLCARDRETGTEAFFGQGTRLTVV.

This clone was picked up one time. Other DNA sequences in this specimen translate into the identical CDR3. The J gene is TRBJ2-7, the V gene TRBV29-1; 7 nucleotides agree with TRBD1. V shed 5 bases, J shed 3 bases, and the junction held 7 bases outside the gene matches. Germline loops: CDR1 SQVTM, CDR2 ANQGSEA. The CDR3 is made up of 13 amino acids. Here the CDR3 DNA reads TGCAGCGTTACCGGGACAGACCACTACGAGCAGTACTTC. This gives the protein CSVTGTDHYEQYF.

This clone was detected only once. The rearrangement links TRBV28 to TRBJ1-3; D remains unclear. Germline V gene sequence: CDR1 MDHEN, CDR2 SYDVKM. CDR3 length: 14 amino acids. V was shortened by 2 bases and J by 0 bases, with 5 bases between the two germline ends. The chain's CDR3 is CASSLSISGNTIYF. The DNA for the CDR3 is TGTGCCAGCAGTTTAAGCATCTCTGGAAACACCATATATTTT.

The chain links TRBV10-3 to TRBJ2-5, with 10 nucleotides matching TRBD2. CDR1 ENHRY and CDR2 SYGVKD come from the germline V gene. The V and J ends lost 4 bases and 5 bases, in that order; junction bases with no gene match: 7. The CDR3 consists of 15 residues. CDR3 coding DNA: TGTGCCATCAGTGCGGCTAGCGGGAGTCAGGAGACCCAGTACTTC. Translated, it gives CAISAASGSQETQYF.

The gene calls are TRBV4-2 and TRBJ2-1; TRBD2 matches at 9 bases. The germline V gene has CDR1 LGHNA and CDR2 YNFKEQ. V shed 2 bases and J 3 bases; nucleotides not matched to a gene: 8. The CDR3 totals 17 residues. The CDR3 region has the DNA TGTGCCAGCAGCCAACCCATTTGGACTAGCGACTACAATGAGCAGTTCTTC. It specifies CASSQPIWTSDYNEQFF.

CDR3 amino acids: CASSIGTRGNTDTQYF. As DNA, the CDR3 is TGTGCCAGTAGTATAGGAACAAGGGGCAATACAGATACGCAGTATTTT. The chain uses TRBV19 and TRBJ2-3; a possible D gene is TRBD1 (5 bases). Germline loops: CDR1 LNHDA, CDR2 SQIVND (reference sequence). V was trimmed by 1 base and J by 3 bases, leaving 14 bases between them. The CDR3 covers 16 residues.

This sequence joins TRBV28 and TRBJ2-3, with D hard to call. CDR1 and CDR2 from the germline V gene are MDHEN and SYDVKM. The CDR3 runs to 10 residues. V was cut by 8 bases and J by 9 bases, with 9 bases left in between. The CDR3 protein is CASGPLTQYF. CDR3 sequence (DNA): TGTGCCAGCGGCCCCTTAACGCAGTATTTT.